The text below deals with one TCR beta chain. What it binds is unknown. TCRdb reprocessed the reads via MiXCR and lists one record per CDR3 protein. The sample comprises around 770,000 distinct CDR3 sequences, 25% to 35% of which are singletons, and about an eighth rests with the top ten. The sample belongs to a study of T cell repertoires in cytomegalovirus infection. For the study at large: The study used recently identified HLA-C-restricted and well-studied HLA-B-restricted CMV epitopes. Indicated by public TCR beta signatures were CMV infection and matching HLA type. Broader study findings: There were carriers of CMV plus the relevant HLA, and cumulative public TCR beta family frequency identified them. Dominating the ex vivo response were HLA-C-restricted CMV-specific TCR beta clonotypes.

Germline V lookup: CDR1 MNHEY, CDR2 SVGAGI. V was trimmed by 8 bases and J by 5 bases, leaving 13 bases between them. CDR3 length equals 13 residues. The receptor comes from a human donor in good health (CMV status not recorded). Some clones in this sample may be carry-over from other donors' samples. The chain recombines TRBV6-5 with TRBJ2-1; no clear D. The sequencing used cultured CD8+ T cells from PBMCs, collected from culture after CMV antigen stimulation. The CDR3 is CASGVDVNNEQFF. CDR3 nucleotide sequence: TGTGCCAGCGGGGTCGACGTAAACAATGAGCAGTTCTTC.